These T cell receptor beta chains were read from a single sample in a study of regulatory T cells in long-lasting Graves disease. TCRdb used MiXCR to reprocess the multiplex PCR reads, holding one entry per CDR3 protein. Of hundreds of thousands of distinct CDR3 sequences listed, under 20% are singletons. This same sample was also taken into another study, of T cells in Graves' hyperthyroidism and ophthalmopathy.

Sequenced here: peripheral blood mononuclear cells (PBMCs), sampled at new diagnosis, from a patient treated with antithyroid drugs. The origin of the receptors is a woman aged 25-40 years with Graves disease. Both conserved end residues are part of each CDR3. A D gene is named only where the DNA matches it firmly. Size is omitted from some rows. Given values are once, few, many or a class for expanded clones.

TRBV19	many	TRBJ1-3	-	CASSTRGHGGSSGNTIYF	TGTGCCAGTAGTACGCGGGGACACGGAGGGTCCTCTGGAAACACCATATATTTT
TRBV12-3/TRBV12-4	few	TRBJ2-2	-	CASSPLRGANLPGELFF	TGTGCCAGCAGTCCCCTTAGGGGGGCAAATCTACCCGGGGAGCTGTTTTTT
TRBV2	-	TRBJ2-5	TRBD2	CASSDDGAGGETQYF	TGTGCCAGCAGTGACGACGGAGCGGGAGGCGAGACCCAGTACTTC
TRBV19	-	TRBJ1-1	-	CASGRGGTEAFF	TGTGCCAGTGGGCGGGGGGGCACTGAAGCTTTCTTT
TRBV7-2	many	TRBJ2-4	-	CASSLPGGNIQYF	TGTGCCAGCAGCTTGCCCGGAGGCAACATTCAGTACTTC
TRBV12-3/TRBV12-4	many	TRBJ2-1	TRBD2	CASSFKAGGLYNEQFF	TGTGCCAGCAGTTTTAAGGCGGGAGGACTATACAATGAGCAGTTCTTC
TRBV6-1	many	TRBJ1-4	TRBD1	CASTGQQNEKLFF	TGTGCCAGCACGGGACAGCAAAATGAAAAACTGTTTTTT
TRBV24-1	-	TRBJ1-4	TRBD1	CATSAGTGVDEKLFF	TGTGCCACCAGTGCGGGGACAGGGGTCGATGAAAAACTGTTTTTT
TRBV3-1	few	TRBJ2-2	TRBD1	CASSRGTGGPGELFF	TGTGCCAGCAGCCGTGGGACAGGGGGCCCCGGGGAGCTGTTTTTT
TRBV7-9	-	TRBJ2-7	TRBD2	CASSGTSGDYEQYF	TGTGCCAGCAGCGGGACTAGCGGGGACTACGAGCAGTACTTC
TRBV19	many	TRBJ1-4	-	CASSIVRGEKLFF	TGTGCCAGTAGTATTGTCAGAGGCGAAAAACTGTTTTTT
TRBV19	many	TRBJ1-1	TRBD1	CASSRTGIEAFF	TGTGCCAGTAGTCGGACAGGTATTGAAGCTTTCTTT
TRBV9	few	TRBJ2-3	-	CASSWLASSSTDTQYF	TGTGCCAGCAGCTGGCTGGCTTCGTCTAGCACAGATACGCAGTATTTT
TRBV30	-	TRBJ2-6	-	CAWSRLSGANVLTF	TGTGCCTGGAGTCGCCTCTCTGGGGCCAACGTCCTGACTTTC
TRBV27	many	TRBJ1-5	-	CASNPQGKNQPQHF	TGTGCCAGCAATCCGCAGGGAAAAAATCAGCCCCAGCATTTT
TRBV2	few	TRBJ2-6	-	CASSEGGLGANVLTF	TGTGCCAGCAGTGAGGGGGGGCTCGGGGCCAACGTCCTGACTTTC
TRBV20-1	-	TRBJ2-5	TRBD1	CSAIPGQGVKTQYF	TGCAGTGCTATTCCGGGACAGGGGGTGAAGACCCAGTACTTC
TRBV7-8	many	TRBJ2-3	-	CASSLLAITDTQYF	TGTGCCAGCAGCTTACTGGCCATCACAGATACGCAGTATTTT
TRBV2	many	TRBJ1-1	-	CASSGGLANTEAFF	TGTGCCAGCAGCGGGGGACTCGCGAACACTGAAGCTTTCTTT
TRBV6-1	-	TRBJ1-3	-	CASSELGLTSGNTIYF	TGTGCCAGCAGTGAATTGGGTTTAACCTCTGGAAACACCATATATTTT
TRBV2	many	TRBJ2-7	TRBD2	CASSERRGTSGMSYEQYF	TGTGCCAGCAGTGAAAGGAGGGGGACTAGCGGGATGTCCTACGAGCAGTACTTC
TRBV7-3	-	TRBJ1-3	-	CASSLTSLSGNTIYF	TGTGCCAGCAGCTTAACGTCCCTCTCTGGAAACACCATATATTTT